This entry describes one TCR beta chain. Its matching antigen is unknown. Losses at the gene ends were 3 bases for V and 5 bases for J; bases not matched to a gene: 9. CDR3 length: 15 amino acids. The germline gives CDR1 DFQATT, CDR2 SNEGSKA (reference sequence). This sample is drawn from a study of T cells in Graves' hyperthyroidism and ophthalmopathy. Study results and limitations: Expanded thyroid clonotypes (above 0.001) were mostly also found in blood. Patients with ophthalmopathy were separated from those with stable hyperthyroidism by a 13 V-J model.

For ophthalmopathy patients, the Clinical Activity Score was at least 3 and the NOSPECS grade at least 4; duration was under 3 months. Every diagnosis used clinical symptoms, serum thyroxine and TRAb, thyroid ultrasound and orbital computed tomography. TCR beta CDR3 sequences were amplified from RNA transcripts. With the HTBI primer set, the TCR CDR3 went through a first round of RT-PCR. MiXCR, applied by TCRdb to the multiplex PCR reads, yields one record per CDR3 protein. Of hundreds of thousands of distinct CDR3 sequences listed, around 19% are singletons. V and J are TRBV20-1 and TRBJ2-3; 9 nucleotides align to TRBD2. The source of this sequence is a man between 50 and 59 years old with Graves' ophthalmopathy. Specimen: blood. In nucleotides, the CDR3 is TGCAGTGCTAGGGGTTTAGCGGGAGTAAGAGATACGCAGTATTTT. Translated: CSARGLAGVRDTQYF.